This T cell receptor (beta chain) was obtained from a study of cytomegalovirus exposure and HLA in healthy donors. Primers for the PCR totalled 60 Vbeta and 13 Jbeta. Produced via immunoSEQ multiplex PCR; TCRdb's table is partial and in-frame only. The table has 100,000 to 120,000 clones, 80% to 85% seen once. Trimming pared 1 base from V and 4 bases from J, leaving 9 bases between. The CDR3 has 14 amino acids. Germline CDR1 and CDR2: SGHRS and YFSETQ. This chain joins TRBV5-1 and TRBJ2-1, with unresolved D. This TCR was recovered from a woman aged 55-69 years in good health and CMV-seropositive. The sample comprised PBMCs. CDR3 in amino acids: CASSLSTEYNEQFF. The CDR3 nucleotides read TGCGCCAGCAGCTTGAGTACAGAGTACAATGAGCAGTTCTTC.